This TCR beta chain was recorded in a study of blood T cell repertoires in COVID-19. Across the study: In each case, the material was cDNA or gDNA derived from T cells, B-cell-depleted T cells, or PBMCs.

Only in-frame clones appear in the TCRdb table, and some are missing; sequencing was by immunoSEQ multiplex PCR. The table records roughly 68,000 clones, roughly nine tenths of them present only once. The germline V gene has CDR1 LGHDT and CDR2 YNNKEL (reference sequence). The V end was cut by 3 bases, the J end by 6 bases, with 9 bases between. This CDR3 comprises 12 residues. The TCR originated in a woman in her fifties or sixties with active COVID-19. Sequenced sample: peripheral blood. V and J are TRBV3-1 (or the pseudogene TRBV3-2) and TRBJ2-7; D not resolved. The CDR3 loop is CASSHFPLEQYF. CDR3 nucleotide sequence: TGTGCCAGCAGCCATTTCCCCCTCGAGCAGTACTTC.